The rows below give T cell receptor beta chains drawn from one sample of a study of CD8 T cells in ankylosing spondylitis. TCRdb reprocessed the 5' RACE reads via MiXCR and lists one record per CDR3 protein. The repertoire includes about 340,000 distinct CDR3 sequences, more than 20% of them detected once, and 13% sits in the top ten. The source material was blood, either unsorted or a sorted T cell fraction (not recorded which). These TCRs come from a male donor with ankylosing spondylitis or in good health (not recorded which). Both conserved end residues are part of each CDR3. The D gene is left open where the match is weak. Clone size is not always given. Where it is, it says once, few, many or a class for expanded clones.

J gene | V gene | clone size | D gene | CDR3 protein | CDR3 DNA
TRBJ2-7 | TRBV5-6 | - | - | CASSFRAAPYEQYF | TGTGCCAGCAGCTTTAGAGCGGCCCCCTACGAGCAGTACTTC
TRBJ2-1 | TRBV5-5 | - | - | CASSLILWNEQFF | TGTGCCAGCAGCTTGATACTTTGGAATGAGCAGTTCTTC
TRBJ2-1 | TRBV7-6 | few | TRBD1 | CASSNGQERPSNEQFF | TGTGCCAGCAGCAACGGACAGGAGAGGCCCTCTAATGAGCAGTTCTTC
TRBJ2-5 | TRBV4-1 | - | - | CASSQEALEETQYF | TGCGCCAGCAGCCAAGAAGCCTTGGAAGAGACCCAGTACTTC
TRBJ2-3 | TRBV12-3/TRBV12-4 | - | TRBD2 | CACSSFTGGALGTDTQYF | TGTGCCTGCAGTTCTTTTACGGGGGGGGCCTTGGGTACAGATACGCAGTATTTT
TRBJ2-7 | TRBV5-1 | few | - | CASSLVVGGDEQYF | TGCGCCAGCAGCTTGGTGGTGGGGGGCGACGAGCAGTACTTC
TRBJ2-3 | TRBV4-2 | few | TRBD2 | CASSQLAGFTSSTDTQYF | TGTGCCAGCAGCCAATTAGCGGGGTTTACTTCTAGCACAGATACGCAGTATTTT
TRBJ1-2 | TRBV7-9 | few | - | CASSLLPGTNYGYTF | TGTGCCAGCAGCTTGCTTCCCGGGACGAACTATGGCTACACCTTC
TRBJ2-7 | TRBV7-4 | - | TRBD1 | CASSLTGHLGEQYF | TGTGCCAGCAGCCTGACAGGGCATTTGGGCGAGCAGTACTTC
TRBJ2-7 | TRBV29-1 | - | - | CSVLSYEQYF | TGCAGCGTCCTATCCTACGAGCAGTACTTC
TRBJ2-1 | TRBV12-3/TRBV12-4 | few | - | CASSSSRARWDEQFF | TGTGCCAGCAGCTCCTCGAGGGCCCGGTGGGATGAGCAGTTCTTC
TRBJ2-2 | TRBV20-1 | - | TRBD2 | CSARDRSGRTGELFF | TGCAGTGCTAGAGATCGAAGCGGGAGAACCGGGGAGCTGTTTTTT
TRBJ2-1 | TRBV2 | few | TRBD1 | CASSATGGHNEQFF | TGTGCCAGCAGTGCGACAGGGGGGCACAATGAGCAGTTCTTC
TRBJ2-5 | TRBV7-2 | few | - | CASSLWVETQYF | TGTGCCAGCAGCTTATGGGTAGAGACCCAGTACTTC
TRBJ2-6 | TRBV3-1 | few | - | CASSRTVISGANVLTF | TGTGCCAGCAGCAGGACAGTCATCTCTGGGGCCAACGTCCTGACTTTC
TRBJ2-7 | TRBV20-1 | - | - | CSARQSYEQYF | TGCAGTGCCCGCCAGAGCTACGAGCAGTACTTC
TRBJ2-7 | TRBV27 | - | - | CASSGGPSYEQYF | TGTGCCAGCTCAGGGGGGCCTTCCTACGAGCAGTACTTC
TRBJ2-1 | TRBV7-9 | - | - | CASSQHYNEQFF | TGTGCCAGCAGCCAACACTACAATGAGCAGTTCTTC
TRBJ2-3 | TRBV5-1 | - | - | CASSLEVPTDTQYF | TGCGCCAGCAGCTTGGAGGTACCCACAGATACGCAGTATTTT
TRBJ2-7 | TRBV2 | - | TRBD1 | CASSEDGTGYYEQYF | TGTGCCAGCAGTGAAGACGGGACAGGATACTACGAGCAGTACTTC
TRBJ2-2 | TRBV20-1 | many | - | CSALGDTGELFF | TGCAGTGCCCTGGGGGACACCGGGGAGCTGTTTTTT
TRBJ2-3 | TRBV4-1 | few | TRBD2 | CASGVGEGTDTQYF | TGCGCCAGCGGGGTGGGGGAGGGTACAGATACGCAGTATTTT
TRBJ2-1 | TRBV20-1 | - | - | CSARDWNEQFF | TGCAGTGCTAGAGATTGGAATGAGCAGTTCTTC
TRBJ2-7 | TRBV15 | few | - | CATSREAIGILPYEQYF | TGTGCCACCAGCAGAGAGGCGATCGGCATCCTTCCCTACGAGCAGTACTTC
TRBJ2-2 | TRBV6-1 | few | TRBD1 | CASSRDRANTGELFF | TGTGCCAGCAGTCGTGACAGGGCTAACACCGGGGAGCTGTTTTTT
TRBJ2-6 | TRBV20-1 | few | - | CSARTVFDSGANVLTF | TGCAGTGCTCGGACAGTTTTTGACTCTGGGGCCAACGTCCTGACTTTC